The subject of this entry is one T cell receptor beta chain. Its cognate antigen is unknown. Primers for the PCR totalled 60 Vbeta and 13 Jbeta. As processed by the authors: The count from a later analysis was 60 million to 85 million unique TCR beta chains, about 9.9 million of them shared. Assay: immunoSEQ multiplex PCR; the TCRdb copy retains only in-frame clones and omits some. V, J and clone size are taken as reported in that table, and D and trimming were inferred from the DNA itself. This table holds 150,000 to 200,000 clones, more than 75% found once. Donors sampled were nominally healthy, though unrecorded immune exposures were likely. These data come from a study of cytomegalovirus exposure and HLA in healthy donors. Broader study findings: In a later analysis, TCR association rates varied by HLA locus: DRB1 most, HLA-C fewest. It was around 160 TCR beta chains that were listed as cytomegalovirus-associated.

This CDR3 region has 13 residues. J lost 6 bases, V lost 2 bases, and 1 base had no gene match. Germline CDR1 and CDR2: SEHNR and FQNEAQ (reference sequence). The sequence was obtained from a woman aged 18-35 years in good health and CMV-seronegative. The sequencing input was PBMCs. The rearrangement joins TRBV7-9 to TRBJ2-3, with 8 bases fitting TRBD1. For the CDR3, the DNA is TGTGCCAGCAGCTTACGGGACAGGGATACGCAGTATTTT. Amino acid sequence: CASSLRDRDTQYF.